These 17 T cell receptor beta chains were sequenced from one sample in a study of CD8+CD57+ T cells in acquired aplastic anemia. TCR beta VDJ and CDR3 profiling used genomic DNA as template. TCRdb redid the calling of the reads with MiXCR, one entry per CDR3 protein. The profile shows fewer than 200,000 distinct CDR3 sequences, approximately 60% of them singletons. The sequenced sample consisted of sorted CD4+, CD8+, or CD8+CD57+ T cells (not recorded which) from PBMCs. The receptors shown here come from a human donor in good health.

The chain employs TRBV10-3 and TRBJ2-1, with 9 bases aligning to TRBD1. From germline, CDR1 is ENHRY and CDR2 SYGVKD. V lost 6 bases and J lost 6; bases outside the gene matches: 3. This CDR3 is 13 amino acids long. The CDR3 DNA is TGTGCCATCAGGGGGACAGGGATCAATGAGCAGTTCTTC. This gives the protein CAIRGTGINEQFF.

In its sample, this clonotype was seen many times. The chain couples TRBV25-1 to TRBJ2-7; TRBD2 matches 11 bases. This CDR3 is 14 amino acids long. In germline, CDR1 is MGHDK, CDR2 SYGVNS. J gave up 6 bases and V 1 base, and 2 bases lay outside the gene matches. The CDR3 region has the DNA TGTGCCAGCAGTGAATTCACTAGCGGGGGCGAGCAGTACTTC. Translating it yields CASSEFTSGGEQYF.

This clonotype was detected many times. The J gene is TRBJ2-7, the V gene TRBV9, with TRBD1 identical over 9 bases. With 3 bases clipped from V and 7 bases from J, the junction kept 8 bases outside the gene matches. Germline V gives CDR1 SGDLS, CDR2 YYNGEE. CDR3 size: 14 residues. In nucleotides, the CDR3 is TGTGCCAGCAGCGCGACAGGGGGTGGGGGGGAGCAGTACTTC. Translation: CASSATGGGGEQYF.

The chain links TRBV3-1 to TRBJ2-7, with TRBD1 as a possible D gene (8 bases). The DNA end lines up better with TRBJ2-5; the J call may be wrong. Germline lookup yields CDR1 LGHDT and CDR2 YNNKEL (reference sequence). This CDR3 contains 14 residues. The CDR3 reads CASSTGAGEETQYF. CDR3 DNA: TGTGCCAGCTCGACAGGGGCGGGGGAGGAGACCCAGTACTTC.

This clonotype was seen repeatedly, ten times or more. The chain has TRBV20-1 and TRBJ2-7; tentatively, D is TRBD2 (5 bases). V dropped 6 bases and J dropped 3 bases, with 15 bases sitting between them. Germline V gives CDR1 DFQATT, CDR2 SNEGSKA (reference sequence). CDR3 size: 13 residues. This chain's CDR3 is CSAPSMGSYEQYF. The CDR3 DNA follows: TGCAGTGCGCCCTCTATGGGGAGCTACGAGCAGTACTTC.

This chain uses TRBV29-1 with TRBJ2-7; 8 nucleotides match TRBD1. The trim removed 6 bases at V and 3 bases at J, leaving 4 bases unmatched. The germline CDR1 and CDR2 sequences are SQVTM and ANQGSEA. This CDR3 is 12 amino acids long. The CDR3 DNA is TGCAGCGTCGGACAGGGAAGCTACGAGCAGTACTTC. Its protein product is CSVGQGSYEQYF.

The chain carries TRBV19 and TRBJ1-5; D may be TRBD1 (5 bases). The V end lost 3 bases, the J end lost 1 base, and 13 bases lay between the germline ends. CDR1 LNHDA and CDR2 SQIVND come from the germline V gene (reference sequence). The CDR3 covers 16 residues. The CDR3 nucleotides read TGTGCCAGTAGTATGATCACAGGCCCAAGCAATCAGCCCCAGCATTTT. Translating it yields CASSMITGPSNQPQHF.

In this sample, this clonotype turned up many times. The chain is built from TRBV12-3 or TRBV12-4 and TRBJ1-2, with a weak D call TRBD1 (5 bases). V shed 7 bases and J shed 4 bases, with 22 bases lying between them. The CDR3 is made up of 16 amino acids. CDR3 in amino acids: CASNKDSLTNVYGYTF. The DNA of the CDR3 is TGTGCCAGCAACAAAGACAGCCTCACTAACGTCTATGGCTACACCTTC.

This clonotype was recorded many times. The genes are TRBV6-2 or TRBV6-3 and TRBJ2-5; 9 nucleotides agree with TRBD2. CDR3 length: 14 amino acids. Germline values: CDR1 MNHEY, CDR2 SVGEGT. Trimming cost V 2 bases and J 4 bases; bases outside gene matches: 2. Written as DNA, the CDR3 is TGTGCCAGCAGTTACGAGCGGGAGGCAGAGACCCAGTACTTC. Translated: CASSYEREAETQYF.

This chain joins TRBV27 and TRBJ2-1; D not resolved. CDR1 and CDR2 from the germline V gene are MNHEY and SMNVEV (reference sequence). The germline V and J ends were trimmed by 6 bases and 8 bases, with 11 bases remaining between them. The CDR3 totals 12 residues. CDR3 sequence reads: CASSQDLDEQFF. The DNA of the CDR3 is TGTGCCAGCAGCCAAGATTTGGATGAGCAGTTCTTC.

The V call is TRBV2, the J call TRBJ2-3; D might be TRBD2 (6 bases). Per the germline V gene, CDR1 is SNHLY and CDR2 is FYNNEI. V lost 10 bases, J lost 1 base, and 15 bases lay in between. The CDR3 extends over 14 amino acids. The CDR3 loop is CATRRSGGTDTQYF. As DNA, the CDR3 is TGTGCCACTCGGCGTAGCGGAGGCACAGATACGCAGTATTTT.

The chain carries TRBV20-1 and TRBJ2-7; D is uncertain. CDR1 is DFQATT, CDR2 SNEGSKA, per germline (reference sequence). CDR3 length equals 16 residues. Trimming left V 0 bases short and J 3 bases short, with 18 bases between. CDR3 sequence reads: CSARDRLYGRSYEQYF. The CDR3 nucleotides read TGCAGTGCTAGAGATCGGCTGTATGGACGGAGCTACGAGCAGTACTTC.

The chain is built from TRBV7-9 and TRBJ2-1; 7 nucleotides agree with TRBD1. Germline lookup yields CDR1 SEHNR and CDR2 FQNEAQ (reference sequence). V gave up 10 bases and J gave up 9 bases; unmatched junction bases: 12. This CDR3 spans 13 amino acids. The CDR3 sequence is CATQLQGSGEQFF. Here the CDR3 DNA reads TGTGCCACACAACTACAGGGGTCGGGTGAGCAGTTCTTC.

V and J are TRBV20-1 and TRBJ2-7; 14 positions match TRBD2. The germline gives CDR1 DFQATT, CDR2 SNEGSKA (reference sequence). Trimming removed 5 bases from V and 7 bases from J; junction bases left unmatched: 7. The CDR3 has 14 amino acids. This CDR3 is CSAAGLAGDVEQYF. For the CDR3, the DNA is TGCAGTGCTGCGGGACTAGCGGGAGATGTAGAGCAGTACTTC.

This sequence joins TRBV2 and TRBJ1-6; 8 bases agree with TRBD1. Germline CDR1 is SNHLY and CDR2 is FYNNEI. Unmatched junction bases numbered 12, after V lost 4 bases and J lost 10 bases. The CDR3 spans 16 residues. Here the CDR3 DNA reads TGTGCCAGCAGTGGTCAAGGACAGGGTGGACGGTCACCCCTCCACTTT. Translated, it gives CASSGQGQGGRSPLHF.

This clonotype was detected many times. This rearrangement joins TRBV12-3 or TRBV12-4 to TRBJ2-2; TRBD1 aligns across 9 bases. The V and J ends lost 6 bases and 6 bases, in that order; junction bases with no gene match: 8. The CDR3 contains 15 residues. CDR3 in amino acids: CASSARDREAGELFF. CDR3 bases: TGTGCCAGCAGCGCCCGGGACAGGGAGGCCGGGGAGCTGTTTTTT.

The CDR3 sequence is CASRYGTGTNEAFF. CDR3 DNA sequence: TGTGCCAGCAGGTATGGGACCGGGACCAATGAAGCTTTCTTT. V gene TRBV7-9 combines with J gene TRBJ1-1; the D gene is possibly TRBD1 (5 bases). Trimming cost V 6 bases and J 7 bases, with 18 bases left between them. In germline, CDR1 is SEHNR, CDR2 FQNEAQ (reference sequence). This CDR3 contains 14 residues. The full variable domain, completed using reference TRBV7-9 and TRBJ1-1, is DTGVSQNPRHKITKRGQNVTFRCDPISEHNRLYWYRQTLGQGPEFLTYFQNEAQLEKSRLLSDRFSAERPKGSFSTLEIQRTEQGDSAMYLCASRYGTGTNEAFFGQGTRLTVV.